The T cell receptor beta chain described here comes from a study of tumor-infiltrating lymphocytes in primary liver carcinoma (dated by TCRdb to 2015 to 2018). In the study overall: The five patients, three men and two women aged 30 to 69 years, had hepatocellular carcinoma (four) or combined HCC and intrahepatic cholangiocarcinoma (one). A total of roughly 35 specimens from 5 patients went through TCRbeta repertoire sequencing, namely 25 tumor regions, 5 adjacent noncancerous liver tissues and 5 peripheral blood samples. The five patients had tumors of stage T1-T3 N0M0, with maximum diameters ranging from roughly 4.2 to 11 cm. Repertoires from technical replicates were highly reproducible, with mean shared-clone rates around 0.89 and correlation coefficients above 0.95. To link TCRbeta repertoire diversity with the local molecular phenotype, the approximately 23 tumor region samples were profiled using Agilent mRNA microarrays. TCRbeta repertoire sequencing, expression microarrays and whole-exome sequencing were combined in the study across five regions of each liver tumor, with adjacent normal tissue and blood also included. Samples yielded roughly 3.65 to 7.5 million productive TCRbeta reads; read depth did not differ significantly between tissue types.

A word on this clonotype: What this receptor recognizes is not known. Here the CDR3 omits its conserved ending phenylalanine or tryptophan, so a read error is the likely source.

Without any cell sorting, total RNA and DNA were co-extracted from about 20-30 mg of bulk tissue using the AllPrep DNA/RNA mini kit. Between late 2015 and early 2016, roughly five patients in China with histopathologically diagnosed primary liver carcinoma had their tumors surgically resected. At the time of sampling, the patients were treatment-naive and had chronic HBV infection. Each tumor was sampled at five spatially separated regions: the tumor centre plus the superior, inferior, left-lateral and right-lateral poles. Histological examination found more than 80% viable tumor cells in every tumor sample. Fresh tumor and adjacent tissue pieces were bisected, with one half stored in RNAlater at -80 degrees C and the other half sent for histology. Starting from about 500 ng total RNA, TCRbeta-specific cDNA was produced by reverse transcription with a constant-region primer and ProtoScript II reverse transcriptase. TCRbeta libraries were built with three nested multiplex PCR rounds, a slightly modified ARM-PCR procedure. A final 25-cycle PCR with Deep VentR polymerase added sample barcodes and Illumina adapters. Before sequencing, amplicons of 200-500 bp were gel-purified using a QIAquick gel extraction kit. An Illumina HiSeq 2500 was used to sequence the TCRbeta amplicons, generating 250-bp paired-end reads. Processing in the source paper ran as follows. Reads were quality-trimmed with Trimmomatic v0.33, and paired reads were merged with FLASH v1.2.11 to recover full CDR3 sequences. V, D and J germline segments were assigned to the rearranged TCRbeta sequences using MiGEC v1.2.1b. Clonotype statistics, along with Shannon-Wiener diversity indices, were calculated using VDJtools v1.0.0. To cut down on sampling bias, every analysis after diversity analysis relied on just the 250 most abundant clonotypes from each sample. TCRdb reanalyzed the raw reads on its own, using fastp at Q25 for trimming and MiXCR for clone calling, and kept in-frame beta chains. One record per CDR3 amino acid sequence lists the most common genes and DNA. The V and J calls were determined by TCRdb, not by the authors. This sample gives about 48,000 distinct CDR3 sequences in total; 70% to 75% of them show up just once. Roughly 24% of the sample is taken by the ten largest.

The research as a whole found: Because sequencing covered only the TCR beta chain and unpaired alpha chains were not captured, true repertoire diversity is likely underestimated. With just five patients in the study, the authors point out that the findings should be validated in a larger study. Just about 7-25% of top clones turned up in all five regions of a tumor, which suggests spatial heterogeneity among tumor-infiltrating T cells. Because the samples were bulk and unsorted, CD4+ and CD8+ T cell repertoires could not be compared. Repertoire overlap was found to be higher between tumor regions (mean about 35%) than between tumor-adjacent (roughly 17%) or tumor-blood (around 14%) pairs, consistent with antigen-driven expansion. The top 250 clones accounted for a significantly greater share of the repertoire in tumors than in blood (p = 0.039).

Sequencing input: liver tumor tissue from sampling region 3. Taken with the paper, the label for cell subset or site translates to: tumor region T3, left-lateral pole. This TCR came from a man aged 40-49 years with primary liver carcinoma and hepatitis B virus infection.

The CDR3: CAISPGDGQEAQYL. In nucleotides, the sequence is TGTGCCATCAGCCCAGGGGACGGACAAGAGGCCCAGTACTTA. The rearrangement combines TRBV10-3 with TRBJ2-5, and TRBD1 may be the D gene, going by 6 matching bases. The CDR3 totals 14 residues, both ends included. The sequence is cut down to CDR3 DNA, 42 bases in frame from base 1. The germline V gene sets CDR1 to ENHRY and CDR2 to SYGVKD.